What follows describes a single T cell receptor (beta chain). V was clipped by 3 bases and J by 8 bases, with 16 bases between them. Germline loops: CDR1 DFQATT, CDR2 SNEGSKA (reference sequence). This CDR3 contains 13 residues. This sample is drawn from a study of blood T cell repertoires in COVID-19. Whole-study context: Both acute and convalescent COVID-19 samples were obtained from the United States, Italy and Spain. T cells, B-cell-depleted T cells, or PBMCs supplied cDNA or gDNA.

The authors' processing: Scientists estimated how many nucleated cells there were by amplifying reference gene primers. Some clones are missing from TCRdb's copy, which holds only in-frame ones; the method was immunoSEQ multiplex PCR. For V, J and clone size, that table is used; D and trimming come from the DNA. Of some 150,000 clones listed, about 83% are singletons. The gene calls are TRBV20-1 and TRBJ1-2; tentative D call: TRBD1 (5 bases). The TCR sequence derives from a man aged 18-30 years with active or convalescent COVID-19. Sequences were obtained from peripheral blood. The CDR3 coding sequence is TGCAGTGCTAGTTTCCCCCAGGAGGGGGGCTACACCTTC. This codes for CSASFPQEGGYTF.